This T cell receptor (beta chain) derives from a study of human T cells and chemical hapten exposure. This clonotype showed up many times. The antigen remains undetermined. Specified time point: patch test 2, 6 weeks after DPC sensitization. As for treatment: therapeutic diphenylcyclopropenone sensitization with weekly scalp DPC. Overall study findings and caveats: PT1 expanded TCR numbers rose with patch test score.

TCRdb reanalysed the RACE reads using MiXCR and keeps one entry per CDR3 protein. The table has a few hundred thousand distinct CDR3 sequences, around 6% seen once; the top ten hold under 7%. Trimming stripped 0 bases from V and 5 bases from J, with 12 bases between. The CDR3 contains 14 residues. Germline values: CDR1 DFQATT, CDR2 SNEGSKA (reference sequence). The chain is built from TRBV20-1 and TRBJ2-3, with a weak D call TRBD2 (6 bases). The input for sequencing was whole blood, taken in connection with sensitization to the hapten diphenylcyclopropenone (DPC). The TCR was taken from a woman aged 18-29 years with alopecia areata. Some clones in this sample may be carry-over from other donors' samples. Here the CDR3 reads CSARDRLGIDTQYF. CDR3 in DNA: TGCAGTGCTAGAGATCGACTAGGGATAGATACGCAGTATTTT.